Below are 16 T cell receptor beta chains sequenced from a single sample in a study of cytomegalovirus exposure and HLA in healthy donors. This table comes from immunoSEQ multiplex PCR, and its TCRdb copy is limited to in-frame clones, with some not included. The sample carries 250,000 to 400,000 clones, roughly 87% recorded once. The specimen was PBMCs. These receptors all come from a woman under 40 in good health and CMV-seropositive.

This rearrangement joins TRBV6-5 to TRBJ1-5; tentatively, D is TRBD1 (5 bases). The CDR3 is 14 residues long. Per germline, CDR1 MNHEY and CDR2 SVGAGI. V lost 8 bases and J lost 4, with 15 bases in between. The CDR3 loop is CASQDTGGNQPQHF. DNA of the CDR3: TGTGCCAGCCAAGACACAGGAGGAAATCAGCCCCAGCATTTT.

This chain uses TRBV13 with TRBJ2-7; D perhaps matches TRBD1 (6 bases). CDR1 and CDR2 (germline): PRHDT, FYEKMQ (reference sequence). CDR3 length equals 14 residues. Trimming removed 3 bases from V and 0 bases from J, with 9 bases in between. CDR3 sequence (DNA): TGTGCCAGCAGCTTCAGGGGACGCTCCTACGAGCAGTACTTC. This encodes CASSFRGRSYEQYF.

V usage is TRBV27 and J usage is TRBJ1-1; tentative D call: TRBD1 (6 bases). The CDR3 is made up of 15 amino acids. CDR1 is MNHEY and CDR2 is SMNVEV in the germline V gene (reference sequence). Trimming took 6 bases from V and 1 from J, leaving 15 bases between them. CDR3 residues: CASSRGQPGNTEAFF. In nucleotides, the CDR3 is TGTGCCAGCAGCCGAGGACAGCCAGGGAACACTGAAGCTTTCTTT.

V is TRBV9 and J is TRBJ2-5; 12 bases are shared with TRBD1. The germline gives CDR1 SGDLS, CDR2 YYNGEE. J gave up 4 bases and V 5 bases, and 3 bases lay outside the gene matches. The CDR3 is 14 residues long. CDR3 in DNA: TGTGCCAGCAGTGAGGGACAGGGGGCAGAGACCCAGTACTTC. It yields the protein CASSEGQGAETQYF.

This clone was detected only a few times. The V gene is TRBV9, the J gene TRBJ2-2; perhaps TRBD1 as D (6 bases). The V gene's germline CDR1 is SGDLS and CDR2 YYNGEE. The CDR3 is 13 amino acids. The V end lost 0 bases, the J end lost 7 bases, and 7 bases lay between the germline ends. The DNA for the CDR3 is TGTGCCAGCAGCGTAGTACAGGGCGGGGAGCTGTTTTTT. Its translation is CASSVVQGGELFF. The full variable domain, in which reference TRBV9 and TRBJ2-2 provide the parts outside the CDR3, is DSGVTQTPKHLITATGQRVTLRCSPRSGDLSVYWYQQSLDQGLQFLIQYYNGEERAKGNILERFSAQQFPDLHSELNLSSLELGDSALYFCASSVVQGGELFFGEGSRLTVL.

The V gene is TRBV4-1, the J gene TRBJ1-2; no clear D. Per germline, CDR1 MGHRA and CDR2 YSYEKL. CDR3 length: 16 residues. Trimming pared 4 bases from V and 2 bases from J, leaving 17 bases between. The DNA of the CDR3 is TGCGCCAGCAGCCCCCAAGTGGATCCTCCCAACTATGGCTACACCTTC. The encoded protein is CASSPQVDPPNYGYTF.

The chain employs TRBV27 and TRBJ2-1, with D possibly being TRBD2 (6 bases). With 2 bases removed from V and 4 bases from J, the gap between germline ends came to 9 bases. The CDR3 runs to 14 residues. Germline V gene sequence: CDR1 MNHEY, CDR2 SMNVEV (reference sequence). CDR3: CASSLSGPYNEQFF. CDR3 nucleotide sequence: TGTGCCAGCAGTTTAAGCGGGCCATACAATGAGCAGTTCTTC.

The V call is TRBV9, the J call TRBJ2-3; 8 bases line up with TRBD1. The germline V gene has CDR1 SGDLS and CDR2 YYNGEE. This CDR3 has 16 amino acids. V was clipped by 4 bases and J by 3 bases; unmatched bases: 10. The CDR3 here is CASSIRGDRLTDTQYF. The CDR3 DNA sequence: TGTGCCAGCAGCATAAGAGGGGACAGGTTAACAGATACGCAGTATTTT. Using reference TRBV9 and TRBJ2-3 for the parts outside the CDR3, the full variable domain is DSGVTQTPKHLITATGQRVTLRCSPRSGDLSVYWYQQSLDQGLQFLIQYYNGEERAKGNILERFSAQQFPDLHSELNLSSLELGDSALYFCASSIRGDRLTDTQYFGPGTRLTVL.

The rearrangement links TRBV5-6 to TRBJ1-3; weak D call: TRBD1 (6 bases). In germline, CDR1 is SGHDT, CDR2 YYEEEE. This CDR3 region has 16 residues. Trimming pared 4 bases from V and 2 bases from J, leaving 16 bases between. In DNA, the CDR3 is TGTGCCAGCAGCCTACCTACAGGGTTTACTGGAAACACCATATATTTT. Translated: CASSLPTGFTGNTIYF.

The rearrangement links TRBV18 to TRBJ2-7; D may be TRBD1 (6 bases). The CDR3 has 15 amino acids. With 3 bases removed from V and 0 bases from J, the gap between germline ends came to 12 bases. Germline V lookup: CDR1 KGHSH, CDR2 LQKENI. CDR3 loop: CASSPSGANSYEQYF. The CDR3 DNA reads TGTGCCAGCTCACCGTCAGGGGCAAACTCCTACGAGCAGTACTTC.

The chain is built from TRBV6-5 and TRBJ1-1, with D hard to call. V was clipped by 7 bases and J by 1 base, with 10 bases between them. This CDR3 region has 13 residues. The germline CDR1 and CDR2 sequences are MNHEY and SVGAGI. CDR3 in amino acids: CASNREGNTEAFF. Written as DNA, the CDR3 is TGTGCCAGCAACCGAGAAGGGAACACTGAAGCTTTCTTT.

The gene calls are TRBV27 and TRBJ1-1; 8 bases are a match to TRBD1. After removal of 2 bases from V and 3 bases from J, the junction contained 11 bases not matched to a gene. Per germline, CDR1 MNHEY and CDR2 SMNVEV (reference sequence). This CDR3 contains 17 residues. For the CDR3, the DNA is TGTGCCAGCAGTTTAGTGGAGGGTGGCAGGGGGCACACTGAAGCTTTCTTT. It codes for CASSLVEGGRGHTEAFF.

The CDR3 is CASSVSSGTGGTEAFF. The CDR3 coding sequence is TGTGCCAGCTCCGTGAGTTCCGGGACAGGGGGCACTGAAGCTTTCTTT. The rearrangement links TRBV6-6 to TRBJ1-1; 11 positions agree with TRBD1. With 8 bases clipped from V and 4 bases from J, the junction kept 12 bases outside the gene matches. The CDR3 totals 16 residues. CDR1 and CDR2 from the germline V gene are MNHNY and SVGAGI (reference sequence).

The chain recombines TRBV28 with TRBJ2-1; TRBD2 agrees at 8 bases. Germline-derived CDR1 and CDR2 are MDHEN and SYDVKM. The CDR3 length is 15 residues. Trimming at V came to 7 bases and at J to 6 bases, leaving 11 bases not matched to a gene. The CDR3 DNA reads as TGTGCCAGCACCGGAAGCGGGAGTCTTCGCAATGAGCAGTTCTTC. This sequence encodes CASTGSGSLRNEQFF. Full variable domain (outside the CDR3, taken from reference TRBV28 and TRBJ2-1): DVKVTQSSRYLVKRTGEKVFLECVQDMDHENMFWYRQDPGLGLRLIYFSYDVKMKEKGDIPEGYSVSREKKERFSLILESASTNQTSMYLCASTGSGSLRNEQFFGPGTRLTVL.

The chain carries TRBV10-3 and TRBJ2-7; the D is unclear. V lost 10 bases and J 6 bases, leaving 16 bases between the germline ends. The CDR3 has 12 residues. Germline V gene data show CDR1 as ENHRY and CDR2 as SYGVKD. The CDR3 loop reads CATGPQDFEQYF. The CDR3 region has the DNA TGTGCCACCGGACCCCAGGATTTCGAGCAGTACTTC.

This chain connects TRBV2 to TRBJ2-1; the match to TRBD2 covers 8 bases. CDR3 length equals 14 residues. V dropped 6 bases and J dropped 10; count of bases not matched to a gene: 11. Germline CDR1 is SNHLY and CDR2 is FYNNEI. This chain's CDR3 is CASRTRVIAGEQFF. DNA of the CDR3: TGTGCCAGCAGAACCAGGGTAATAGCGGGAGAGCAGTTCTTC.